The clone carrying this TCR beta chain has just a few counts. Antigen unknown. TCRdb recomputed calls from the 5' RACE reads with MiXCR, one row per CDR3 protein. Of roughly 150,000 distinct CDR3 sequences in the sample, about 14% were seen once. These data belong to a study of T-cell memory formation after mild COVID-19. V lost 8 bases and J 3 bases, leaving 14 bases between the germline ends. Germline V CDR1 and CDR2: SGHTA, FQGNSA. This CDR3 is built from 13 residues. Study-level results: Researchers report contracting CD4+ clones mostly in CM and EM, with CD8+ clones in EMRA.

The sample consisted of PBMCs or a T cell subset sorted from them (not recorded which). This clonotype was obtained from an adult woman who had mild COVID-19 (a few samples of this study predate the infection). Cell type and time point are not known. This chain joins TRBV7-2 and TRBJ2-7, with a possible D match to TRBD2 (5 bases). The CDR3 protein is CASGERVRYEQYF. The CDR3 DNA is TGTGCCAGCGGGGAGAGGGTTCGCTACGAGCAGTACTTC. The whole variable domain, remainder taken from reference TRBV7-2 and TRBJ2-7, is GAGVSQSPSNKVTEKGKDVELRCDPISGHTALYWYRQSLGQGLEFLIYFQGNSAPDKSGLPSDRFSAERTGGSVSTLTIQRTQQEDSAVYLCASGERVRYEQYFGPGTRLTVT.